The 12 T cell receptor beta chains presented below share a single source sample, sequenced in a study of T cells after yellow fever vaccination. TCRdb called the 5' RACE reads again in MiXCR, with one record for every CDR3 protein. The sample has under 600,000 distinct CDR3 sequences; just over 20% are singletons. Sequenced material: PBMCs, taken less than 25 days after the first yellow fever vaccination. Every receptor here comes from a man between 18 and 29 years old who received the YFV17D yellow fever vaccine.

Comment on this clonotype: Mismatch with germline at one junction end may stem from a read error. This rearrangement joins TRBV27 to TRBJ2-7; tentatively, D is TRBD1 (5 bases). The germline gives CDR1 MNHEY, CDR2 SMNVEV (reference sequence). This CDR3 is built from 13 residues. As DNA, the CDR3 is TGTGGCAGCAGTCCTAATGGACAAGAGAAGCAGTACTTC. This codes for CGSSPNGQEKQYF.

Comments on this clonotype: Possible read error: a much larger clone is one base away. The chain uses TRBV12-3 or TRBV12-4 and TRBJ2-2; possible D gene TRBD2, 5 bases. The CDR3 runs to 12 residues. Trimming took off 6 bases at V and 7 bases at J, with 9 bases between the two ends. As DNA, the CDR3 is TGTGCCAGCAGGTTCGGGGACGGGGAGCTGTTTTTT. Translation gives CASRFGDGELFF.

V usage is TRBV5-1 and J usage is TRBJ2-1; D uncertain. The CDR3 length is 13 residues. The germline CDR1 and CDR2 sequences are SGHRS and YFSETQ. Trimming took off 0 bases at V and 6 bases at J, with 7 bases between the two ends. Here the CDR3 DNA reads TGCGCCAGCAGCTTGGTAGGCTCCAATGAGCAGTTCTTC. It yields the protein CASSLVGSNEQFF. Together with reference TRBV5-1 and TRBJ2-1, the CDR3 gives the full variable domain: KAGVTQTPRYLIKTRGQQVTLSCSPISGHRSVSWYQQTPGQGLQFLFEYFSETQRNKGNFPGRFSGRQFSNSRSEMNVSTLELGDSALYLCASSLVGSNEQFFGPGTRLTVL.

The rearrangement links TRBV28 to TRBJ2-2; TRBD1 agrees at 7 bases. V shed 7 bases, J shed 4 bases, and the junction held 9 bases outside the gene matches. The CDR3 totals 15 residues. Germline assignment: CDR1 MDHEN and CDR2 SYDVKM. The CDR3 region is CASTYEGAGTGELFF. The DNA of the CDR3 is TGTGCCAGCACCTATGAGGGGGCCGGCACCGGGGAGCTGTTTTTT.

CDR3 DNA: TGTGCCAGCAGTCTCCAGGACAATTCCCCTAGCACAGATACGCAGTATTTT. Protein product: CASSLQDNSPSTDTQYF. The chain links TRBV12-3 or TRBV12-4 to TRBJ2-3; tentative D call: TRBD1 (5 bases). The CDR3 runs to 17 residues. The V and J ends lost 5 bases and 0 bases respectively, with 18 bases between them.

This clonotype was seen only a few times. The chain carries TRBV12-3 or TRBV12-4 and TRBJ1-1; no definite D call. CDR3 size: 13 residues. V shed 3 bases and J shed 4 bases, with 9 bases lying between them. The CDR3 coding sequence is TGTGCCAGCAGTTTTCGCCAGGCCACTGAAGCTTTCTTT. It is translated as CASSFRQATEAFF.

This clonotype was found once. J is TRBJ1-3 and V is TRBV12-3 or TRBV12-4, with 8 bases fitting TRBD1. The CDR3 totals 17 residues. Trimming removed 7 bases from V and 0 bases from J; junction bases left unmatched: 11. The CDR3 is CASTRRDRFFSGNTIYF. The DNA for the CDR3 is TGTGCCAGCACCCGCCGGGACAGGTTCTTCTCTGGAAACACCATATATTTT.

This clonotype has only a few counts. The chain employs TRBV6-5 and TRBJ1-5, with D hard to call. CDR1 is MNHEY and CDR2 is SVGAGI in the germline V gene. This CDR3 region has 12 residues. Trimming removed 5 bases from V and 4 bases from J, with 6 bases in between. The CDR3 coding sequence is TGTGCCAGCAGTACCCATAATCAGCCCCAGCATTTT. It is translated as CASSTHNQPQHF.

The CDR3, as DNA: TGTGCCAGCAGTCGCGTGGAGGGGAGCTCCTACAATGAGCAGTTCTTC. Encoded protein: CASSRVEGSSYNEQFF. This chain links TRBV13 with TRBJ2-1, with D possibly TRBD2 on 6 matching bases. The CDR3 extends over 16 amino acids. The V end lost 6 bases, the J end lost 0 bases, and 15 bases lay between the germline ends. Germline values: CDR1 PRHDT, CDR2 FYEKMQ (reference sequence).

At least ten counts were recorded for this clonotype. The chain uses TRBV7-2 and TRBJ1-1; tentative D call: TRBD1 (6 bases). Germline V gene sequence: CDR1 SGHTA, CDR2 FQGNSA. Trimming shortened V by 4 bases and J by 1 base, and 7 bases separated the two germline ends. This CDR3 is 13 amino acids long. This CDR3 reads CASSSGANTEAFF. The CDR3 region has the DNA TGTGCCAGCAGCTCGGGGGCGAACACTGAAGCTTTCTTT.

This sequence joins TRBV10-3 and TRBJ1-2; TRBD1 matches at 8 bases. The CDR3 length is 15 residues. V was clipped by 3 bases and J by 3 bases; unmatched bases: 6. Germline V lookup: CDR1 ENHRY, CDR2 SYGVKD. The CDR3, as DNA: TGTGCCATCAGTGATAACACACAGGGGGACTATGGCTACACCTTC. Translated, it gives CAISDNTQGDYGYTF.

The rearrangement links TRBV5-6 to TRBJ2-7; TRBD2 is a possible D gene (6 bases). Germline V gene lookup returns CDR1 SGHDT and CDR2 YYEEEE. Trimming shortened V by 4 bases and J by 6 bases, and 20 bases separated the two germline ends. The CDR3 consists of 15 residues. CDR3 protein: CASSVGGRWRTEQYF. The CDR3 DNA is TGTGCCAGCAGCGTGGGGGGACGGTGGAGGACCGAGCAGTACTTC.